This entry lists 11 T cell receptor beta chains sequenced from one sample in a study of PD-L1 blockade in urothelial cancer. The sample's time point: peripheral blood 6 weeks after treatment start. The data were produced by immunoSEQ multiplex PCR, yet TCRdb's version contains in-frame clones alone and is incomplete. The profile shows about 90,000 clones, roughly 80% of them singletons. Material: PBMCs, obtained around atezolizumab (anti-PD-L1) treatment. The receptors shown here come from a man between 65 and 79 years old with urothelial cancer.

This clone appeared once. The CDR3 coding sequence is TGTGCCAGCTCACCCCCGGGGGGCCACTATGGCTACACCTTC. Translation gives CASSPPGGHYGYTF. The chain joins TRBV18 to TRBJ1-2, with TRBD1 as a possible D gene (6 bases). V gave up 3 bases and J gave up 3 bases, with 11 bases separating them. This CDR3 spans 14 amino acids. Germline V lookup: CDR1 KGHSH, CDR2 LQKENI.

The chain links TRBV4-2 to TRBJ2-5; possible D gene TRBD1, 5 bases. The germline V and J ends were trimmed by 0 bases and 5 bases, with 10 bases remaining between them. Germline lookup yields CDR1 LGHNA and CDR2 YNFKEQ. The CDR3 extends over 14 amino acids. The CDR3 reads CASSQDLQGETQYF. The CDR3 nucleotides read TGTGCCAGCAGCCAAGATCTGCAGGGTGAGACCCAGTACTTC.

The rearrangement joins TRBV7-2 to TRBJ2-5, with D possibly TRBD2 on 5 matching bases. Trimming stripped 2 bases from V and 1 base from J, with 8 bases between. There are 14 residues in the CDR3. From germline, CDR1 is SGHTA and CDR2 FQGNSA. The CDR3 nucleotides are TGTGCCAGCAGCTTAAACAGCGGCCAAGAGACCCAGTACTTC. Residues: CASSLNSGQETQYF. The entire variable domain, with the rest obtained from reference TRBV7-2 and TRBJ2-5, is as follows: GAGVSQSPSNKVTEKGKDVELRCDPISGHTALYWYRQSLGQGLEFLIYFQGNSAPDKSGLPSDRFSAERTGGSVSTLTIQRTQQEDSAVYLCASSLNSGQETQYFGPGTRLLVL.

The chain is built from TRBV10-1 and TRBJ1-1, with D hard to call. This CDR3 has 12 residues. Trimming removed 3 bases at V and 0 bases at J, with 2 bases between. Germline V lookup: CDR1 WNHNN, CDR2 SYGVQD (reference sequence). The CDR3 sequence is CASSDVNTEAFF. The CDR3 DNA reads as TGCGCCAGCAGTGACGTGAACACTGAAGCTTTCTTT.

This clone was detected once. This sequence joins TRBV5-1 and TRBJ1-3, with a possible D match to TRBD1 (5 bases). The V gene's germline CDR1 is SGHRS and CDR2 YFSETQ. Trimming took 4 bases from V and 2 from J, leaving 13 bases between them. The CDR3 runs to 15 residues. The CDR3 reads CASSGSPGAGNTIYF. The CDR3 DNA is TGCGCCAGCAGCGGGTCTCCGGGGGCTGGAAACACCATATATTTT. Full variable domain (remainder filled in from reference TRBV5-1 and TRBJ1-3): KAGVTQTPRYLIKTRGQQVTLSCSPISGHRSVSWYQQTPGQGLQFLFEYFSETQRNKGNFPGRFSGRQFSNSRSEMNVSTLELGDSALYLCASSGSPGAGNTIYFGEGSWLTVV.

This clone was detected only a few times. This rearrangement joins TRBV19 to TRBJ1-1, with D perhaps TRBD1 (6 bases). The CDR3 spans 13 residues. With 7 bases removed from V and 0 bases from J, the gap between germline ends came to 9 bases. Germline loops: CDR1 LNHDA, CDR2 SQIVND (reference sequence). CDR3 amino acids: CASTGHLNTEAFF. CDR3 in DNA: TGTGCCAGTACGGGACACCTGAACACTGAAGCTTTCTTT.

In this sample, this clone turned up once. This chain links TRBV6-4 with TRBJ2-1, with D perhaps matching TRBD2 (7 bases). Germline loops: CDR1 MRHNA, CDR2 SNTAGT. The CDR3 runs 16 residues. V lost 0 bases to trimming and J lost 4 bases, with 13 bases between them. CDR3 sequence: CASSDSGGGAYNEQFF. The CDR3 bases are TGTGCCAGCAGTGACTCGGGAGGGGGTGCGTACAATGAGCAGTTCTTC.

The J gene is TRBJ1-6, the V gene TRBV7-8; TRBD1 matches 10 bases. This CDR3 region has 17 residues. Germline values: CDR1 SGHVS, CDR2 FQNEAQ. The J segment lost 11 bases and the V segment lost 5 bases, leaving 15 bases of the junction unmatched. CDR3 DNA: TGTGCCAGCAGCCCAACGCCGGACAGGGGGTCCCTTACACCCCTCCACTTT. It codes for CASSPTPDRGSLTPLHF.

The V and J genes are TRBV18 and TRBJ1-1; tentative D call: TRBD1 (6 bases). V was shortened by 6 bases and J by 8 bases, with 13 bases between the two germline ends. This CDR3 has 12 amino acids. Germline-derived CDR1 and CDR2 are KGHSH and LQKENI. The CDR3 region is CASSLGAVEAFF. The CDR3 nucleotides are TGTGCCAGCTCCCTGGGGGCGGTCGAAGCTTTCTTT.

This clone turned up a few times. The J gene is TRBJ2-1, the V gene TRBV7-9, with 9 bases that match TRBD1. The V segment lost 5 bases and the J segment 7 bases; nucleotides outside the gene matches: 15. The germline CDR1 and CDR2 sequences are SEHNR and FQNEAQ (reference sequence). The CDR3 is 17 residues long. In DNA, the CDR3 is TGTGCCAGCAGCCAGGGGCCCACAGGGGGCGCGTTGAATGAGCAGTTCTTC. Residues: CASSQGPTGGALNEQFF.

A few counts support this clone. The V and J genes are TRBV4-2 and TRBJ1-2; TRBD1 agrees at 8 bases. Germline-derived CDR1 and CDR2 are LGHNA and YNFKEQ. J was trimmed by 8 bases and V by 1 base; bases with no gene match: 12. The CDR3 loop spans 16 amino acids. The CDR3 DNA reads TGTGCCAGCAGCCAAGTACCCGCGGCAGGGGGCGACGGCTACACCTTC. It encodes CASSQVPAAGGDGYTF.